Below, 13 T cell receptor beta chains from the same sample are listed, as sequenced in a study of T cells in localized non-small cell lung cancer. The method was immunoSEQ multiplex PCR; TCRdb's version includes in-frame clones alone and lacks a portion of them. The table records about 72,000 clones, almost 85% of them present only once. The sequences come from peripheral blood, collected before any cancer treatment. The receptors come from a female donor over 55 with stage I lung adenocarcinoma.

CDR3 residues: CASSPTSFEQFF. The CDR3 DNA is TGTGCCAGCAGCCCGACTAGTTTTGAGCAGTTCTTC. The chain has TRBV4-2 and TRBJ2-1; possibly TRBD2 for D (6 bases). Trimming shortened V by 4 bases and J by 9 bases, and 10 bases separated the two germline ends. This CDR3 has 12 amino acids. Germline V gene sequence: CDR1 LGHNA, CDR2 YNFKEQ.

The chain carries TRBV5-6 and TRBJ1-1; 12 nucleotides agree with TRBD1. Germline CDR1 and CDR2: SGHDT and YYEEEE. This CDR3 spans 16 amino acids. The junction had 6 bases not matched to a gene; V was cut back by 2 bases and J by 4 bases. CDR3 bases: TGTGCCAGCAGCTTCGGGACAGGGGGCTCGGGCACTGAAGCTTTCTTT. Translating gives CASSFGTGGSGTEAFF.

This chain joins TRBV7-9 and TRBJ1-4; D gene uncertain. Trimming shortened V by 5 bases and J by 0 bases, and 7 bases separated the two germline ends. CDR3 length: 14 amino acids. Looked up from germline, CDR1 is SEHNR and CDR2 is FQNEAQ (reference sequence). The CDR3 nucleotides are TGTGCCAGCAGCCTCGCCTCAACTAATGAAAAACTGTTTTTT. Translated: CASSLASTNEKLFF.

This clone was picked up one time. V gene TRBV5-4 combines with J gene TRBJ2-3; 14 nucleotides match TRBD2. The CDR3 has 17 residues. Germline V lookup: CDR1 SGHNT, CDR2 YYREEE (reference sequence). The V segment lost 3 bases and the J segment 2 bases; nucleotides outside the gene matches: 5. In DNA, the CDR3 is TGTGCCAGCAGCTCCCCGGGACTAGCGGGGGACACAGATACGCAGTATTTT. This translates into CASSSPGLAGDTDTQYF.

The J gene is TRBJ2-5, the V gene TRBV5-1, with D perhaps TRBD2 (7 bases). V was clipped by 4 bases and J by 6 bases, with 19 bases between them. The CDR3 contains 15 residues. Looked up from germline, CDR1 is SGHRS and CDR2 is YFSETQ. CDR3 amino acids: CASSLGGGPAQTQYF. The DNA for the CDR3 is TGCGCCAGCAGCCTGGGCGGGGGCCCCGCTCAGACCCAGTACTTC.

The chain uses TRBV5-5 and TRBJ2-3; D unresolved. Germline V gives CDR1 SGHKS, CDR2 YYEKEE (reference sequence). The CDR3 sequence is 14 residues long. V lost 1 base and J lost 4, with 10 bases in between. CDR3 in DNA: TGTGCCAGCAGCTTGTTGTGGGCGTCAGATACGCAGTATTTT. It codes for CASSLLWASDTQYF.

The chain is built from TRBV7-9 and TRBJ1-1, with TRBD1 identical over 8 bases. V dropped 5 bases and J dropped 3; count of bases not matched to a gene: 17. The CDR3 loop spans 18 amino acids. CDR1 is SEHNR, CDR2 FQNEAQ, per germline (reference sequence). The CDR3 reads CASSLYTKYGQGDTEAFF. The CDR3 DNA reads TGTGCCAGCAGCCTTTACACAAAGTACGGACAGGGAGACACTGAAGCTTTCTTT.

V is TRBV15 and J is TRBJ2-3, with 10 positions matching TRBD2. Germline loops: CDR1 LNHNV, CDR2 YYDKDF (reference sequence). The CDR3 spans 19 residues. Trimming cost V 0 bases and J 3 bases; bases outside gene matches: 12. The CDR3 DNA is TGTGCCACCAGCAGAGAAGGGGGTGGTAGCGGGAGGAGGACAGATACGCAGTATTTT. Protein product: CATSREGGGSGRRTDTQYF.

With regard to this clone: The same CDR3 can be traced to other DNA sequences in this sample. The chain recombines TRBV27 with TRBJ1-1; weak D call: TRBD1 (5 bases). Trimming cost V 3 bases and J 2 bases, with 7 bases left between them. The V gene's germline CDR1 is MNHEY and CDR2 SMNVEV (reference sequence). CDR3 size: 13 residues. The CDR3 nucleotides are TGTGCCAGCAGTTTGAGGGGTAACACTGAAGCTTTCTTT. The encoded protein is CASSLRGNTEAFF.

This clone came up once. J is TRBJ1-4 and V is TRBV5-4; possible D gene TRBD1, 5 bases. Trimming pared 5 bases from V and 5 bases from J, leaving 16 bases between. Per the germline V gene, CDR1 is SGHNT and CDR2 is YYREEE (reference sequence). CDR3 length equals 15 residues. The CDR3 DNA follows: TGTGCCAGCAGACATGGCGGGACCGAGAATGAAAAACTGTTTTTT. This sequence encodes CASRHGGTENEKLFF.

Note on this clone: Other DNA sequences of this sample code for an identical CDR3. This sequence joins TRBV19 and TRBJ2-3; possible D gene TRBD1, 5 bases. This CDR3 has 13 residues. Germline V lookup: CDR1 LNHDA, CDR2 SQIVND (reference sequence). Trimming took 6 bases from V and 6 from J, leaving 13 bases between them. The CDR3 region is CASRMTEYDTQYF. DNA of the CDR3: TGTGCCAGTAGGATGACAGAATATGATACGCAGTATTTT.

The chain is built from TRBV7-2 and TRBJ1-4; D gene uncertain. V was shortened by 5 bases and J by 7 bases, with 20 bases between the two germline ends. Germline V CDR1 and CDR2: SGHTA, FQGNSA. This CDR3 has 16 amino acids. As DNA, the CDR3 is TGTGCCAGCAGCCACGGACTTTCTAAGGGTGGTGAAAAACTGTTTTTT. This gives the protein CASSHGLSKGGEKLFF.

The chain uses TRBV11-3 and TRBJ2-2; 10 bases match TRBD2. Germline CDR1 reads SGHNT; CDR2 reads YENEEA. The CDR3 loop spans 16 amino acids. The trim removed 4 bases at V and 1 base at J, leaving 3 bases unmatched. This CDR3 reads CASSYGTSVNTGELFF. DNA for the CDR3: TGTGCCAGCAGCTATGGGACTAGCGTGAACACCGGGGAGCTGTTTTTT.